This T cell receptor beta chain emerged from a study of shared clonotypes between healthy human individuals (TCRdb year 2020). For the study in its entirety: The cohort comprised a couple of women and a few men aged 18 to 49 years. For each donor, CD4 naive and CD4 memory were each given three plates, CD8 naive was given two plates, and CD8 memory was given one plate. To estimate repertoire size and how much clonotype sharing occurs between individuals, the study deeply sequenced the blood TCR repertoires of 4 to 6 healthy adults. Different laboratories and diverse techniques were used to prepare libraries and sequence TCR repertoires, to increase sequencing depth and limit assay-specific biases. Per donor, leukapheresis produced somewhere between about 0.85 and 10 billion PBMCs.

The cysteine opens and the phenylalanine closes a CDR3 of 13 amino acids. The retained sequence is limited to the CDR3, 39 bases, with the frame set at the first base. The germline V gene encodes CDR1 SQVTM and CDR2 ANQGSEA. Compared with germline, V lacks 6 bases and J lacks 6 bases; bases without a gene match: 8. The donors were healthy, HIV-negative adults who had no recently reported acute infections or vaccinations. All donors were Caucasian adults living in Nashville, Tennessee, USA. CD4+ T cells were enriched by magnetic negative selection; naive cells were then positively selected on CD45RA, and the negative fraction formed the memory subset. Blood was obtained by leukapheresis, after which PBMCs were separated by Ficoll-Histopaque density gradient centrifugation and cryopreserved in liquid nitrogen vapor phase. Analytical flow cytometry was used to check the purity and quantity of each magnetically sorted T cell population. Genomic DNA was isolated from each sorted fraction and quantified by UV absorbance on a Nanodrop 2000c.

Study-wide conclusions, independent of this receptor: Pairwise subsampling led to the expectation that sequencing depth would affect the degree of clonotype sharing among donors. Naive subsets generally had larger estimated clonotype richness than memory subsets. Sampling was restricted to blood, and TCR repertoires in tissues likely differ from the TCR repertoires found in blood. Compared with non-shared clonotypes, clonotypes shared by all four sorted-subset donors had higher generation probabilities. Even with the large sequencing depth, rarefaction of the sorted-subset datasets indicated that sequencing was incomplete. When a few donors were compared, the shared fraction of clonotypes was around 4.6% for naive CD4, more than 3% for naive CD8, 2% to 2.5% for memory CD4, and under 0.5% for memory CD8. Because the study included only a small number of donors, the genetic and exposure-history diversity represented was limited.

In regard to this clone: What antigen it recognizes has not been identified. The record has no base qualities; no much larger clone is one base away.

Using the deep immunoSEQ assay, TCR CDR3 regions were amplified from genomic DNA by multiplex PCR. Extracted genomic DNA from each cell subset was spread evenly across all wells of several immunoSEQ 96-well plates, with each plate serving as a replicate. Each replicate PCR for sorted subsets received roughly 0.2 ug genomic DNA, equal to about 30,000 T cell genomes. Purified libraries were measured with a Qubit 3.0 fluorometer, size-checked on a Bioanalyzer 2100, and measured again with the KAPA Library Quantification kit. Each immunoSEQ 96-well plate was sequenced on its own single-read 150-cycle Illumina NextSeq 550 flow cell. The original methods were these. Because only junctional sequences without quality scores were contained in the immunoSEQ output, filtering matching that applied to full-length reads could not be performed. Sequences were annotated with PyIR, a Python wrapper for IgBLAST v1.9, and V/J genes and CDR3 were assigned using IMGT germline references. Reads were removed for weak V/J assignments (E-value above 1e-6), missing CDR3, stop codons, out-of-frame junctions, or ambiguous translated residues. V3J clonotypes were defined as sequences sharing an identical inferred V gene, J gene, and CDR3 amino acid sequence. Percentage overlap between repertoires was calculated by dividing the number of shared unique clonotypes by the size of the smaller repertoire. Three approaches were used to assess repertoire richness: RTK rarefaction, the Chao1 estimator, and Recon v2.1 estimates of unobserved clonotypes. Generation probabilities for all TCRbeta clonotypes obtained by the gDNA method from a few donors were computed using OLGA. What TCRdb holds here is the immuneACCESS table cut down to in-frame rearrangements. Part of the clones is not present; checked against another copy, under half of the missing clones reflect an unresolved V gene, and the others are unexplained. V, J and clone size are those of that table, while D and trimming were read from the DNA. This sample gives over 850,000 clones in total; about four fifths of them show up just once. About 0.52% of the sample is held by the ten biggest clonotypes.

In this chain, TRBV29-1 is recombined with TRBJ2-4; TRBD1 fits 7 bases in the junction. The TCR sequence derives from a man younger than 35 in good health. Some clones in this sample may be carry-over from other donors' samples. The sequenced sample consisted of memory CD4+ T cells from PBMCs. The sample's cell subset or site label, decoded: CD45RA-negative fraction. The base sequence is TGCAGCGTAGGGACAGAGTCGGGAAACATTCAGTACTTC. This yields the protein CSVGTESGNIQYF.